This T cell receptor (beta chain) derives from a study of T cell repertoires in cytomegalovirus infection. Study background: CMV infection and matching HLA type were both indicated by public TCR beta signatures. Study-wide findings and caveats: People with CMV and the relevant HLA were identified by cumulative public TCR beta family frequency.

From the reads, TCRdb called clonotypes with MiXCR, one entry per CDR3 protein. The sample carries some 300,000 distinct CDR3 sequences, around 9.6% recorded once. This clonotype was detected many times. Its antigen remains unidentified. Trimming removed 4 bases from V and 1 base from J, with 10 bases in between. The CDR3 is made up of 13 amino acids. Germline lookup yields CDR1 SQVTM and CDR2 ANQGSEA. Input material: PBMCs. The clonotype was recovered from a human donor in good health (CMV status not recorded). Some clones in this sample may be carry-over from other donors' samples. The chain joins TRBV29-1 to TRBJ1-1; TRBD1 is a possible D gene (5 bases). Here the CDR3 DNA reads TGCAGCGTTGGACAGACCTCGAACACTGAAGCTTTCTTT. Encoded protein: CSVGQTSNTEAFF. The full variable domain, rest sourced from reference TRBV29-1 and TRBJ1-1, is SAVISQKPSRDICQRGTSLTIQCQVDSQVTMMFWYRQQPGQSLTLIATANQGSEATYESGFVIDKFPISRPNLTFSTLTVSNMSPEDSSIYLCSVGQTSNTEAFFGQGTRLTVV.